The present entry profiles one TCR beta chain with its context. The data belong to a study of blood T cell repertoires in COVID-19. The V and J ends lost 6 bases and 4 bases respectively, with 7 bases between them. This CDR3 is built from 11 residues. Germline CDR1 reads MDHEN; CDR2 reads SYDVKM. Clones were sequenced by immunoSEQ multiplex PCR, and TCRdb holds only the in-frame ones, with some missing. The sample contains about 58,000 clones, 90% of which appear only once. This sequence originates from a man aged 55 to 70 with active COVID-19. Material: peripheral blood. This sequence joins TRBV28 and TRBJ2-7, with D unresolved. CDR3 DNA: TGTGCCAGCAGCACACAATACGAGCAGTACTTC. It codes for CASSTQYEQYF.